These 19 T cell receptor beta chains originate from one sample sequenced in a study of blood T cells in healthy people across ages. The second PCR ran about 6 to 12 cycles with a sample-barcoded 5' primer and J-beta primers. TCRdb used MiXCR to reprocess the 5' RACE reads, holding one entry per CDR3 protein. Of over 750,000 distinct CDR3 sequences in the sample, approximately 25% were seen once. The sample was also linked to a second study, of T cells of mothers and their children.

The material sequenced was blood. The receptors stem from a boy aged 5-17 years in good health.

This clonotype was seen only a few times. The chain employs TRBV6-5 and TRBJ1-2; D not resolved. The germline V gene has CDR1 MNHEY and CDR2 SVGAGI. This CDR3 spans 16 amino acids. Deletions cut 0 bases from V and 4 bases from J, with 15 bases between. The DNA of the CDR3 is TGTGCCAGCAGTTACTCCCGACTGGGAGACACCTATGGCTACACCTTC. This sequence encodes CASSYSRLGDTYGYTF.

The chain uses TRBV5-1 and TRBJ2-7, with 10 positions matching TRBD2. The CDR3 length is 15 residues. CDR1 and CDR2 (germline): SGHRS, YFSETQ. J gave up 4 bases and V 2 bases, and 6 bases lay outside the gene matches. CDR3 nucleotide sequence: TGCGCCAGCAGCTTCGGGCTAGCGGGAGTATACGAGCAGTACTTC. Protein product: CASSFGLAGVYEQYF.

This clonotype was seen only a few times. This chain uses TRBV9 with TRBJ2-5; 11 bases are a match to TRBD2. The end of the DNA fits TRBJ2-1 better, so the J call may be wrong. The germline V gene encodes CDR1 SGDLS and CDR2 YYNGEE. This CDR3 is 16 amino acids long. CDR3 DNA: TGTGCCAGCAGCGTATTCACTAGCGGGGGTTACAATGAGCAGTTCTTC. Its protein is CASSVFTSGGYNEQFF.

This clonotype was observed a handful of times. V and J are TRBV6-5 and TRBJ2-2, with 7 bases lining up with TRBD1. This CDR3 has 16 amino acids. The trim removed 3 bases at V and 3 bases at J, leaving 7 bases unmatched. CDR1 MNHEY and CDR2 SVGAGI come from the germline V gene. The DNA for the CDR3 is TGTGCCAGCAGTTATTCCCCACAGGGGTACACCGGGGAGCTGTTTTTT. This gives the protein CASSYSPQGYTGELFF.

CDR3 sequence reads: CASFGRGGNEQFF. DNA of the CDR3: TGTGCCAGCTTCGGGCGCGGGGGAAATGAGCAGTTCTTC. V gene TRBV12-3 or TRBV12-4 combines with J gene TRBJ2-1, with TRBD2 identical over 7 bases. Germline trimming cut 8 bases from V and 7 bases from J; bases unmatched to any gene: 8. The CDR3 covers 13 residues.

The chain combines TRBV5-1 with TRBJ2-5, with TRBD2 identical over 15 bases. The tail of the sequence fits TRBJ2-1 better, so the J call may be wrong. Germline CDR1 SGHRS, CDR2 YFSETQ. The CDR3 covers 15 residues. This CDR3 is CASSLGTSGRDEQFF. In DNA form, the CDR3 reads TGCGCCAGCAGCTTGGGGACTAGCGGGAGGGATGAGCAGTTCTTC.

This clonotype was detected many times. The CDR3 DNA reads as TGTGCCAGCAGTCGGTCCGTCCCAAGGACCAAAAACATTCAGTACTTC. It yields the protein CASSRSVPRTKNIQYF. V gene TRBV27 combines with J gene TRBJ2-4, with unresolved D. The CDR3 loop spans 16 amino acids. CDR1 and CDR2 (germline): MNHEY, SMNVEV (reference sequence). Trimming pared 5 bases from V and 2 bases from J, leaving 16 bases between.

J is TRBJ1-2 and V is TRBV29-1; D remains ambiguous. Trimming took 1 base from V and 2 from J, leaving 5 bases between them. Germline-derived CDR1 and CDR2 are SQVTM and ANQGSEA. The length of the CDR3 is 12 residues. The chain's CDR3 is CSVEAQNYGYTF. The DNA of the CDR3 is TGCAGCGTTGAAGCTCAGAACTATGGCTACACCTTC.

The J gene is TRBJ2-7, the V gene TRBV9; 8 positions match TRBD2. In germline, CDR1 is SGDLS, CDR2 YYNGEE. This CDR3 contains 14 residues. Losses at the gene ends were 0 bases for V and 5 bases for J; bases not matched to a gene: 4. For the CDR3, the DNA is TGTGCCAGCAGCGTAGGCGGGGGGACCGACGAGCAGTACTTC. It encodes CASSVGGGTDEQYF.

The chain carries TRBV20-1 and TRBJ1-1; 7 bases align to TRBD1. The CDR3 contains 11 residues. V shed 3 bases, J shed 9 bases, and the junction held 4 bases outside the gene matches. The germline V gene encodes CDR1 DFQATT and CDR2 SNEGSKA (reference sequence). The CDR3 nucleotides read TGCAGTGCTAGCGTGACAGGGAAAGCTTTCTTT. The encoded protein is CSASVTGKAFF.

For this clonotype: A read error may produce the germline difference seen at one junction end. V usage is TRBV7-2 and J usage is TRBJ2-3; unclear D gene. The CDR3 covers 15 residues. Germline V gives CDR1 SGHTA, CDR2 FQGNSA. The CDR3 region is CASSQTVTSTDTQYF. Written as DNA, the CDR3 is TGCGCCAGCAGCCAGACGGTAACTAGCACAGATACGCAGTATTTT.

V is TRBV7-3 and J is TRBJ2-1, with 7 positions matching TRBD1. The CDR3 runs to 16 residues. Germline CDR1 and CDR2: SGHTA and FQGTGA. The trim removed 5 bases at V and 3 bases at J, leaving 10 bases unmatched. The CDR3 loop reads CASSPTDRSDYNEQFF. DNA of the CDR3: TGTGCCAGCAGCCCAACGGACAGGTCAGACTACAATGAGCAGTTCTTC.

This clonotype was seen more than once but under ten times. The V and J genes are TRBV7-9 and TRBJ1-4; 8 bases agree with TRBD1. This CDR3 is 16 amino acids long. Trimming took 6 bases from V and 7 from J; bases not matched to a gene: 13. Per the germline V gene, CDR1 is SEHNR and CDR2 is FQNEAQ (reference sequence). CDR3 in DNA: TGTGCCAGCAGTCGAACTGACAGGGGAGGAGGTGAAAAACTGTTTTTT. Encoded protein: CASSRTDRGGGEKLFF.

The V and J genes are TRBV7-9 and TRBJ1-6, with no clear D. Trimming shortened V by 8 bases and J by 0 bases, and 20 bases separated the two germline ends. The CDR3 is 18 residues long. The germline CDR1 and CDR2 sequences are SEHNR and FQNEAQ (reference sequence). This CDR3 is CASGRNPSGSSYNSPLHF. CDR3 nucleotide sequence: TGTGCCAGCGGTCGTAATCCCAGTGGGAGCTCCTATAATTCACCCCTCCACTTT.

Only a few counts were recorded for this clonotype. CDR3 bases: TGCGCCAGCAGGCAGCGGGAGCAGGCCCAGTACTTC. As protein: CASRQREQAQYF. This chain links TRBV5-1 with TRBJ2-5; 8 bases are a match to TRBD2. The germline V gene encodes CDR1 SGHRS and CDR2 YFSETQ. V gave up 5 bases and J gave up 9 bases; unmatched junction bases: 6. This CDR3 region has 12 residues.

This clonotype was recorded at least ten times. The CDR3 bases are TGTGCCAGCAGCTTCTCCAGCTCCTATAATTCACCCCTCCACTTT. Protein: CASSFSSSYNSPLHF. The rearrangement uses TRBV6-5 and TRBJ1-6, with D hard to call. Germline V gives CDR1 MNHEY, CDR2 SVGAGI. This CDR3 spans 15 amino acids. Trimming took off 6 bases at V and 0 bases at J, with 9 bases between the two ends.

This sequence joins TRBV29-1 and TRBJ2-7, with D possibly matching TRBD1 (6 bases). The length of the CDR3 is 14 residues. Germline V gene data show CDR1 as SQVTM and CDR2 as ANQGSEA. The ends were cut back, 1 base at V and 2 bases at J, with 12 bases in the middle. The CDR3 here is CSVEVRTVAYEQYF. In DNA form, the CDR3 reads TGCAGCGTTGAAGTCCGGACAGTTGCCTACGAGCAGTACTTC.

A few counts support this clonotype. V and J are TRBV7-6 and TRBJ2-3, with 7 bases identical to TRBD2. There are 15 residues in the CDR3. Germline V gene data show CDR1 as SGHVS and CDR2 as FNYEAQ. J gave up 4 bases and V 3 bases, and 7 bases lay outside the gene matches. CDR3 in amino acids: CASSLERDSADTQYF. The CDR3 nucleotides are TGTGCCAGCAGCTTGGAGCGGGACTCGGCAGATACGCAGTATTTT.

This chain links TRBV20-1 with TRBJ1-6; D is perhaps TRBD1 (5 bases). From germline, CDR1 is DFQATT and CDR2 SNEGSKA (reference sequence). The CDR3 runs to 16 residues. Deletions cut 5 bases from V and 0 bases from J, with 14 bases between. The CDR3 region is CSAGDSLSSYNSPLHF. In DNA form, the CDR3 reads TGCAGTGCTGGTGACAGCCTGAGCTCCTATAATTCACCCCTCCACTTT.